Included here is one T cell receptor (beta chain) sequence, with context. Its antigen is not identified. The CDR3 is 12 residues long. Germline V gene sequence: CDR1 SGHVS, CDR2 FQNEAQ. Trimming removed 5 bases at V and 5 bases at J, with 10 bases between. Unique molecular identifiers were affixed to single, distinct cDNA molecules. TCRdb processed the 5' RACE reads anew with MiXCR; each CDR3 protein has one entry. The profile shows roughly 83,000 distinct CDR3 sequences, roughly 12% of them singletons. The record originates from a study of early T cells in non-severe SARS-CoV-2 infection. Study context: Sequencing used unsorted whole-blood bulk RNA, so chains lack pairing.

Study results and limitations: Matches to VDJdb favored anti-spike CD8 responses and missed private and CD4 specificities.

This TCR came from an adult who was a healthcare worker with PCR-confirmed SARS-CoV-2 infection or an uninfected control (not recorded which). Sequencing was performed on whole blood, taken at baseline. V is TRBV7-8 and J is TRBJ2-7; D perhaps matches TRBD2 (5 bases). CDR3 sequence reads: CASSNGRDEQYF. Here the CDR3 DNA reads TGTGCCAGCAGCAACGGGCGGGACGAGCAGTACTTC.